The T cell receptor beta chain described here comes from a study of T cells in Graves' hyperthyroidism and ophthalmopathy. There are many counts of this clonotype. There were TCR beta CDR3 regions amplified from RNA transcripts. Carried out on the TCR CDR3, a first-round RT-PCR used the HTBI primer set. One entry per CDR3 protein results from TCRdb running MiXCR on the multiplex PCR reads. Among fewer than 750,000 distinct CDR3 sequences listed, around 15% were seen once. The CDR3 extends over 14 amino acids. V lost 1 base to trimming and J lost 5 bases, with 12 bases between them. Germline V gives CDR1 MNHNS, CDR2 SASEGT. Enrolled ophthalmopathy patients presented with a Clinical Activity Score of at least 3, a NOSPECS grade of at least 4, and disease duration under 3 months.

The chain joins TRBV6-1 to TRBJ2-7; tentatively, D is TRBD1 (5 bases). The TCR comes from a woman between 40 and 50 years old with Graves' ophthalmopathy. Source material: blood. CDR3 amino acids: CASSEVGAWDEQYF. DNA for the CDR3: TGTGCCAGCAGTGAAGTTGGGGCCTGGGACGAGCAGTACTTC.